These 4 T cell receptor beta chains were all obtained from the same sample, sequenced in a study of STAT5B mutations in CD4+ large granular lymphocyte leukemia. Libraries were prepared by immunoSEQ multiplex PCR; TCRdb keeps only in-frame clonotypes and omits some of them. The sample consists of fewer than 45,000 clones, approximately 83% of them appearing once. Input material: CD4+ T cells from blood buffy coats. The origin of the receptors is a human donor in good health.

This chain connects TRBV9 to TRBJ2-2; D gene uncertain. The CDR3 is made up of 15 amino acids. V was clipped by 0 bases and J by 6 bases, with 12 bases between them. CDR1 SGDLS and CDR2 YYNGEE come from the germline V gene. CDR3 residues: CASSVAGNLAGELFF. The CDR3 coding sequence is TGTGCCAGCAGCGTAGCTGGGAATCTAGCCGGGGAGCTGTTTTTT. Full variable domain (remainder filled in from reference TRBV9 and TRBJ2-2): DSGVTQTPKHLITATGQRVTLRCSPRSGDLSVYWYQQSLDQGLQFLIQYYNGEERAKGNILERFSAQQFPDLHSELNLSSLELGDSALYFCASSVAGNLAGELFFGEGSRLTVL.

J is TRBJ1-1 and V is TRBV9; TRBD1 aligns across 7 bases. Germline V gives CDR1 SGDLS, CDR2 YYNGEE. Trimming removed 2 bases from V and 1 base from J; junction bases left unmatched: 11. CDR3 size: 17 residues. The CDR3 protein is CASSVGSRQGSNTEAFF. The CDR3 region has the DNA TGTGCCAGCAGCGTCGGAAGTCGACAGGGTTCGAACACTGAAGCTTTCTTT.

V and J are TRBV27 and TRBJ1-1, with a weak D call TRBD1 (5 bases). This CDR3 comprises 13 residues. Germline lookup yields CDR1 MNHEY and CDR2 SMNVEV (reference sequence). Trimming removed 5 bases at V and 0 bases at J, with 7 bases between. CDR3 sequence reads: CASSLTVNTEAFF. The CDR3 DNA reads TGTGCCAGCAGTCTGACAGTGAACACTGAAGCTTTCTTT.

This rearrangement joins TRBV4-1 to TRBJ2-5, with 8 bases that match TRBD1. The CDR3 is made up of 17 amino acids. Per the germline V gene, CDR1 is MGHRA and CDR2 is YSYEKL. Germline trimming cut 0 bases from V and 1 base from J; bases unmatched to any gene: 7. CDR3 DNA: TGCGCCAGCAGCCAAGAGCGGACAGGGAGTTTCCAAGAGACCCAGTACTTC. This translates into CASSQERTGSFQETQYF.